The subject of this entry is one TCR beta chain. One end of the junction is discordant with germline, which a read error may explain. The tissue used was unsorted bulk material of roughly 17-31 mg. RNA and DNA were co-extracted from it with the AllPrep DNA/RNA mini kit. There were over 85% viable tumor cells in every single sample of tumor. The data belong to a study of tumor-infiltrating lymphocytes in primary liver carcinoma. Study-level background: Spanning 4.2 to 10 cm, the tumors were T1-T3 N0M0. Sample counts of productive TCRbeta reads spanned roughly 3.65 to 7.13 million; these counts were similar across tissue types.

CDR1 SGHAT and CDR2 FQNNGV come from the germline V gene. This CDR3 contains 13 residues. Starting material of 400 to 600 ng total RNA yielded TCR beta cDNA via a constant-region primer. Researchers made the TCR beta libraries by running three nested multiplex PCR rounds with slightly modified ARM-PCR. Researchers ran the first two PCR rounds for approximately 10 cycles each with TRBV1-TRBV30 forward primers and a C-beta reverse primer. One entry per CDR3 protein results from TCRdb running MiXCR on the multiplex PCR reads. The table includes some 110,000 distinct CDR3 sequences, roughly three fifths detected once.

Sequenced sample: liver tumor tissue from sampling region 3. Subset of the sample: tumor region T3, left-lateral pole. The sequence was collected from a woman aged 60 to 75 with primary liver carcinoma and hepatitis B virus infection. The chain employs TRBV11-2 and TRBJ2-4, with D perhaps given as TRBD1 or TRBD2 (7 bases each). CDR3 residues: CASSLRGGGIKYF. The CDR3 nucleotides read TGTGCCAGCAGCTTAAGGGGAGGGGGCATTAAGTACTTC.